This T cell receptor beta chain was profiled in a study of blood T cell repertoires in COVID-19. CDR1 is SGHNT and CDR2 is YYREEE in the germline V gene (reference sequence). The length of the CDR3 is 14 residues. Trimming cost V 1 base and J 8 bases, with 10 bases left between them. Authors' methods: Reference gene primer amplification gave nucleated cell count estimates. Here immunoSEQ multiplex PCR was the method, and the copy in TCRdb shows in-frame clones only, minus some. For V, J and clone size, that table is used; D and trimming come from the DNA. Among approximately 88,000 clones listed, 78% were seen once.

The source of this sequence is a man aged 70 or older with COVID-19, enrolled during active disease. V usage is TRBV5-4 and J usage is TRBJ1-6; D is undetermined. Sequenced: peripheral blood. The CDR3: CASSLKKGDSPLHF. Written as DNA, the CDR3 is TGTGCCAGCAGCTTGAAGAAGGGAGATTCACCCCTCCACTTT.